This T cell receptor beta chain was captured by sequencing in a study of blood T cell repertoires in COVID-19. Across the study: Material from acute and convalescent COVID-19 was sourced from the United States, Italy and Spain. The cDNA or gDNA used as material had been derived from T cells, B-cell-depleted T cells, or PBMCs.

V lost 4 bases, J lost 7 bases, and 10 bases stayed unmatched. CDR1 is SGHRS and CDR2 is YFSETQ in the germline V gene. The CDR3 covers 15 residues. The count of this clone is one. In the original workflow: Nucleated cell number was recorded as an estimate derived from reference gene primer amplification. Method: immunoSEQ multiplex PCR; TCRdb's copy keeps in-frame clones and lacks some. The V and J calls and clone size come from that table; D and trimming were worked out from the DNA. The table shows 150,000 to 200,000 clones, with 88% occurring only once. The rearrangement uses TRBV5-1 and TRBJ1-1; 10 positions agree with TRBD1. The sequenced material came from peripheral blood. This TCR was sampled from a man between 60 and 75 years old with acute or convalescent COVID-19. CDR3: CASSPGGTGDGEAFF. The CDR3 DNA is TGCGCCAGCAGCCCGGGGGGGACAGGGGATGGTGAAGCTTTCTTT.